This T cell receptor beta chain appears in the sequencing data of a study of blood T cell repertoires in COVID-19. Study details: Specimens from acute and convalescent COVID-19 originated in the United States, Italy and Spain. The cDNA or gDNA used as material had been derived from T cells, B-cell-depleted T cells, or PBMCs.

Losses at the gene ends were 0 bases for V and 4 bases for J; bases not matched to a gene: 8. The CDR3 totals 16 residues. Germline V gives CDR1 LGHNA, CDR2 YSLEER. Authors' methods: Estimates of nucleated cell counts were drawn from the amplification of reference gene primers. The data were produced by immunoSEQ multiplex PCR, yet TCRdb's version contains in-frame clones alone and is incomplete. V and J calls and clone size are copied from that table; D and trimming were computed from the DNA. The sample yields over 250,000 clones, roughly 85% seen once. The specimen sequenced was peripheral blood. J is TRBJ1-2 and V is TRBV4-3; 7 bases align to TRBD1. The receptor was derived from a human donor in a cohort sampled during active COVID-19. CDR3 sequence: CASSQDRTQGGYGYTF. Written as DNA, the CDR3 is TGCGCCAGCAGCCAAGATAGAACTCAGGGGGGCTATGGCTACACCTTC.